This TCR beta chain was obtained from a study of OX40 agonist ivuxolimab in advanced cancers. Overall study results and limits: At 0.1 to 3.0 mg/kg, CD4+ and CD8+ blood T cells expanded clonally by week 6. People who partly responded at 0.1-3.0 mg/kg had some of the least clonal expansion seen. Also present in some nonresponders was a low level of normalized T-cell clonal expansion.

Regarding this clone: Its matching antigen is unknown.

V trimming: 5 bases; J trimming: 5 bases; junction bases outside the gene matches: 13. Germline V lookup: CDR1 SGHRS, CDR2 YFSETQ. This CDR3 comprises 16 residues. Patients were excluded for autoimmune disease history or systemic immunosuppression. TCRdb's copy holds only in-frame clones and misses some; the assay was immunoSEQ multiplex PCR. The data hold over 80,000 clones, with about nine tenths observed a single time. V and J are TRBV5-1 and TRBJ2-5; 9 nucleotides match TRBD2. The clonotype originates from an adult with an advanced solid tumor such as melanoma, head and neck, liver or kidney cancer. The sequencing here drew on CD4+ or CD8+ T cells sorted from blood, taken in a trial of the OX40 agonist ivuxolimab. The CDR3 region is CASSYSGTSSGETQYF. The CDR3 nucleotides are TGCGCCAGCAGTTATTCCGGGACTAGCTCTGGGGAGACCCAGTACTTC.